This entry features one T cell receptor (beta chain) sequence. What it recognizes is unknown. The data stem from a study of T cell repertoires in cytomegalovirus infection. Each CDR3 protein is one row after TCRdb ran MiXCR on the reads. The data show about 110,000 distinct CDR3 sequences, roughly 30% seen once. The CDR3 is made up of 13 amino acids. Germline-derived CDR1 and CDR2 are SGHRS and YFSETQ. V shed 4 bases and J shed 2 bases, with 9 bases lying between them. Whole-study results and caveats: CMV carriers having the relevant HLA were flagged by cumulative public TCR beta family frequency.

The chain has TRBV5-1 and TRBJ1-1; D is possibly TRBD1 (5 bases). This clonotype was sampled from a human donor in good health (CMV status not recorded). Some clones in this sample may be carry-over from other donors' samples. This material consisted of CD8+ T cells from cultured PBMCs, taken from culture after CMV antigen stimulation. The CDR3 here is CASSETGNTEAFF. DNA of the CDR3: TGCGCCAGCAGCGAAACAGGTAACACTGAAGCTTTCTTT.